These 19 T cell receptor beta chains originate from one sample sequenced in a study of cytomegalovirus exposure and HLA in healthy donors. The study ran its PCR with 60 Vbeta and 13 Jbeta primers. Only in-frame clones appear in the TCRdb table, and some are missing; sequencing was by immunoSEQ multiplex PCR. The data hold some 120,000 clones, with around a tenth observed a single time. Sequences were obtained from PBMCs. Every receptor here comes from a man aged 25 to 40 in good health and CMV-seronegative.

CDR3: CASSSRRGAQETQYF. The CDR3 DNA reads as TGTGCCAGCAGTAGCAGGCGGGGGGCTCAAGAGACCCAGTACTTC. This chain joins TRBV6-1 and TRBJ2-5, with 8 bases fitting TRBD2. The CDR3 runs 15 residues. With 5 bases clipped from V and 2 bases from J, the junction kept 7 bases outside the gene matches. CDR1 MNHNS and CDR2 SASEGT come from the germline V gene.

This clone was seen more than once but under ten times. The chain recombines TRBV9 with TRBJ2-1; 10 nucleotides line up with TRBD1. CDR1 is SGDLS and CDR2 is YYNGEE in the germline V gene. This CDR3 has 15 amino acids. V dropped 4 bases and J dropped 2; count of bases not matched to a gene: 3. The CDR3 reads CASSQTGGPYNEQFF. The CDR3 coding sequence is TGTGCCAGCAGCCAGACAGGGGGCCCCTACAATGAGCAGTTCTTC.

The J gene is TRBJ2-2, the V gene TRBV9; TRBD2 might be the D (6 bases). Trimming removed 4 bases at V and 2 bases at J, with 15 bases between. The CDR3 is 16 residues long. Germline V gene data show CDR1 as SGDLS and CDR2 as YYNGEE. The CDR3 spells CASSLSGTLNTGELFF. CDR3 nucleotide sequence: TGTGCCAGCAGCCTCTCCGGGACTCTAAACACCGGGGAGCTGTTTTTT.

This clone was observed a few times. The rearrangement links TRBV2 to TRBJ2-3; D call uncertain. Trimming pared 9 bases from V and 5 bases from J, leaving 15 bases between. The CDR3 contains 13 residues. CDR1 is SNHLY, CDR2 FYNNEI, per germline. The CDR3 region is CASQTTFRDTQYF. DNA for the CDR3: TGTGCCAGTCAAACAACGTTTCGAGATACGCAGTATTTT.

This chain connects TRBV7-9 to TRBJ1-2; D unclear. The CDR3 covers 17 residues. In germline, CDR1 is SEHNR, CDR2 FQNEAQ (reference sequence). The V and J ends lost 3 bases and 5 bases respectively, with 22 bases between them. The CDR3 sequence is CASSFPKARVEEYGYTF. The DNA of the CDR3 is TGTGCCAGCAGCTTTCCCAAGGCCCGGGTTGAGGAGTATGGCTACACCTTC.

This clone has a handful of counts. This rearrangement joins TRBV4-1 to TRBJ2-5; the match to TRBD2 covers 11 bases. Germline lookup yields CDR1 MGHRA and CDR2 YSYEKL. CDR3 length equals 17 residues. V was pared by 2 bases and J by 4 bases, with 9 bases of the junction left unmatched. CDR3 DNA sequence: TGCGCCAGCAGCCAACTGAATAAACTAGCGGGAGTAGAGACCCAGTACTTC. Amino acids: CASSQLNKLAGVETQYF.

This clone was seen a few times. V is TRBV28 and J is TRBJ1-5, with unresolved D. In germline, CDR1 is MDHEN, CDR2 SYDVKM. Trimming stripped 7 bases from V and 7 bases from J, with 8 bases between. There are 11 residues in the CDR3. The CDR3: CASNREQPQHF. Written as DNA, the CDR3 is TGTGCCAGCAATCGGGAGCAGCCCCAGCATTTT.

This sequence joins TRBV11-2 and TRBJ2-5, with D maybe TRBD2 (5 bases). The V and J ends lost 5 bases and 5 bases respectively, with 12 bases between them. This CDR3 spans 13 amino acids. Germline CDR1 SGHAT, CDR2 FQNNGV. CDR3 coding DNA: TGTGCCAGCAGCCAACAACTAGTGGAGACCCAGTACTTC. Translated: CASSQQLVETQYF.

This clone was counted between two and nine times. The chain uses TRBV7-2 and TRBJ2-3; 15 bases fit TRBD2. V shed 3 bases, J shed 6 bases, and the junction held 4 bases outside the gene matches. In germline, CDR1 is SGHTA, CDR2 FQGNSA. There are 16 residues in the CDR3. The CDR3 DNA sequence: TGTGCCAGCAGCTTCTCGGGGACTAGCGGGAGGGATACGCAGTATTTT. Its translation: CASSFSGTSGRDTQYF. Using reference TRBV7-2 and TRBJ2-3 for the parts outside the CDR3, the full variable domain is GAGVSQSPSNKVTEKGKDVELRCDPISGHTALYWYRQSLGQGLEFLIYFQGNSAPDKSGLPSDRFSAERTGGSVSTLTIQRTQQEDSAVYLCASSFSGTSGRDTQYFGPGTRLTVL.

This clone was seen more than once but under ten times. The chain joins TRBV5-1 to TRBJ2-3; 15 bases match TRBD2. The V and J ends lost 0 bases and 1 base, in that order; junction bases with no gene match: 6. Germline CDR1 reads SGHRS; CDR2 reads YFSETQ. The CDR3 runs to 19 residues. The CDR3 spells CASSLAGTSGGPRTDTQYF. The CDR3 DNA follows: TGCGCCAGCAGCTTGGCCGGGACTAGCGGGGGGCCCCGCACAGATACGCAGTATTTT.

This clone was seen a handful of times. The CDR3 loop reads CASSLAEGYEQYF. DNA for the CDR3: TGCGCCAGCAGCTTGGCAGAGGGTTACGAGCAGTACTTC. The chain combines TRBV5-1 with TRBJ2-5; D perhaps matches TRBD2 (5 bases). The DNA matches TRBJ2-7 better at its end, which makes the J call doubtful. This CDR3 spans 13 amino acids. From germline, CDR1 is SGHRS and CDR2 YFSETQ.

In its sample, this clone was seen a few times. This sequence joins TRBV6-5 and TRBJ2-3, with 8 bases lining up with TRBD2. The J segment lost 2 bases and the V segment lost 1 base, leaving 5 bases of the junction unmatched. The germline V gene has CDR1 MNHEY and CDR2 SVGAGI. The CDR3 contains 16 residues. This chain's CDR3 is CASSYLRGGNTDTQYF. The CDR3 region has the DNA TGTGCCAGCAGTTACTTACGGGGGGGCAACACAGATACGCAGTATTTT.

This clone has just a few counts. The V call is TRBV9, the J call TRBJ2-5; TRBD2 aligns across 7 bases. The CDR3 is 14 amino acids. The V gene's germline CDR1 is SGDLS and CDR2 YYNGEE. V was clipped by 3 bases and J by 10 bases; unmatched bases: 12. CDR3 protein: CASSEGTRTRDQYF. The CDR3 DNA reads as TGTGCCAGCAGCGAGGGGACGAGGACTAGGGACCAGTACTTC.

V is TRBV25-1 and J is TRBJ2-2; D perhaps matches TRBD2 (6 bases). Looked up from germline, CDR1 is MGHDK and CDR2 is SYGVNS. The length of the CDR3 is 15 residues. Trimming removed 3 bases at V and 7 bases at J, with 15 bases between. The CDR3 nucleotides are TGTGCCAGCAGTGATTCTCCCACGGGGGTCGGGGAGCTGTTTTTT. It encodes CASSDSPTGVGELFF.

The CDR3 sequence is CASSSIWRGQPQHF. DNA of the CDR3: TGCGCCAGCAGCTCAATCTGGCGGGGGCAGCCCCAGCATTTT. This chain connects TRBV4-1 to TRBJ1-5; maybe TRBD1 (5 bases). The CDR3 has 14 residues. The V end lost 5 bases, the J end lost 7 bases, and 15 bases lay between the germline ends. Germline CDR1 reads MGHRA; CDR2 reads YSYEKL.

This clone was detected only a few times. This chain joins TRBV16 and TRBJ2-7; D is uncertain. Per germline, CDR1 KGHSY and CDR2 FQNENV. With 0 bases removed from V and 2 bases from J, the gap between germline ends came to 14 bases. This CDR3 region has 16 residues. The CDR3 reads CASSQSSLVLAYEQYF. In DNA form, the CDR3 reads TGTGCCAGCAGCCAATCGAGTTTGGTGTTGGCCTACGAGCAGTACTTC.

There are a few counts of this clone. J is TRBJ2-7 and V is TRBV7-9, with D possibly TRBD1 on 6 matching bases. The CDR3 consists of 14 residues. Germline V gene lookup returns CDR1 SEHNR and CDR2 FQNEAQ (reference sequence). V was clipped by 2 bases and J by 6 bases, with 14 bases between them. CDR3 nucleotide sequence: TGTGCCAGCAGCTTACTGGCAGGGGACCTCGAGCAGTACTTC. Its translation is CASSLLAGDLEQYF.

This clone came up a few times. This chain links TRBV5-4 with TRBJ2-3; 8 positions agree with TRBD2. Germline CDR1 SGHNT, CDR2 YYREEE (reference sequence). The CDR3 is 14 residues long. Trimming removed 4 bases from V and 2 bases from J; junction bases left unmatched: 3. The CDR3 loop reads CASSPGGATDTQYF. CDR3 sequence (DNA): TGTGCCAGCAGCCCCGGGGGGGCCACAGATACGCAGTATTTT.

This clone appeared a few times. The chain combines TRBV11-2 with TRBJ1-5; TRBD1 agrees at 7 bases. The CDR3 is 14 amino acids. V lost 2 bases, J lost 5 bases, and 3 bases stayed unmatched. Germline assignment: CDR1 SGHAT and CDR2 FQNNGV. The DNA for the CDR3 is TGTGCCAGCAGCTTATCAGACAGGGATCAGCCCCAGCATTTT. Residues: CASSLSDRDQPQHF.